The text below deals with one TCR beta chain. The second PCR ran roughly 6 to 12 cycles with a sample-barcoded 5' primer and J-beta primers. Tags on each cDNA molecule came from a template-switch adaptor with 12 random nucleotides. TCRdb called the 5' RACE reads again in MiXCR, with one record for every CDR3 protein. The table includes about 640,000 distinct CDR3 sequences, 58% detected once. This sample is part of a study of blood T cells in healthy people across ages. Researchers collected ten milliliters of peripheral blood from every single donor. This CDR3 is 15 amino acids long. Germline V lookup: CDR1 LGHDT, CDR2 YNNKEL (reference sequence). J gave up 0 bases and V 3 bases, and 3 bases lay outside the gene matches.

The source material was blood. This receptor was identified in a man aged 60 to 75 in good health. The chain is built from TRBV3-1 and TRBJ2-7; 9 bases are a match to TRBD2. DNA for the CDR3: TGTGCCAGCAGCCAGTTTAGCGGGGGCTCCTACGAGCAGTACTTC. It encodes CASSQFSGGSYEQYF.